This entry features one T cell receptor beta chain sequence. Between the trimmed V and J ends, which lost 5 bases and 2 bases, there was a span of 8 bases. CDR3 length equals 13 residues. The V gene's germline CDR1 is LGHDT and CDR2 YNNKEL (reference sequence). As processed by the authors: Amplification of reference gene primers provided the estimated nucleated cell counts. Produced via immunoSEQ multiplex PCR; TCRdb's table is partial and in-frame only. That table gives V, J and clone size, and the DNA gave D and trimming. The sample holds over 20,000 clones, 81% seen once. This sample is drawn from a study of blood T cell repertoires in COVID-19. Study context: Researchers got acute and convalescent COVID-19 samples from the United States, Italy and Spain. PBMCs, B-cell-depleted T cells, or T cells provided the cDNA or gDNA that made up the material.

The V call is TRBV3-1 (or the pseudogene TRBV3-2), the J call TRBJ2-3; D remains unclear. Sequenced: peripheral blood. The sequence derives from a man aged 50 to 59 with active or convalescent COVID-19. In DNA, the CDR3 is TGTGCCAGCAGCGCGCGTTCCACAGATACGCAGTATTTT. Protein sequence: CASSARSTDTQYF.